This paragraph covers one T cell receptor (beta chain) sequence. The antigen this receptor binds is unknown. No clone much larger than this one lies a single base away; base qualities are absent. This entry comes from a study of cytomegalovirus exposure and HLA in healthy donors (dated by TCRdb to the late 2010s). With respect to the entire study: An earlier analysis of approximately 550 of the donors reported 250 to 350 Gb of sequence data and 117 million unique TCR beta sequences from roughly 200 million T cells. An early release that covered about 600 HLA-typed donors contained approximately 300 gigabases of sequencing data and 70 million to 100 million unique TCR sequences. Of the roughly 400 genotyped donors, over 80% were placed in the genetic ancestry cluster associated with self-reported Caucasian donors. The study aimed to test whether signatures of past pathogen exposure could be identified by cataloging public T cell receptors. Using immunosequencing, the study profiled T cell repertoires from fewer than 850 subjects and related those repertoires to cytomegalovirus serostatus. A separate validation cohort of 90 to 150 different subjects was used in addition to the roughly 620-subject first cohort. The study combined high-throughput TCR immunosequencing, statistical association of individual TCRs with disease status, and machine learning to predict cytomegalovirus infection status. A later analysis re-analyzed previously published TCR beta repertoires from hundreds of donors and added high-resolution HLA genotyping to study TCR occurrence patterns. Rather than using new phenotypic data, the later analysis identified candidate immune exposures from TCR beta sequences and from how often those sequences occurred across donors. An earlier analysis of roughly 600 of the donors used high-throughput TCR beta sequencing to judge whether each TCR beta V gene segment behaved as functional or pseudogenic. Donor age, sex, ethnicity and CMV serostatus were collected together with the repertoire data. A later genetic analysis took genome-wide SNP genotypes for 398 of the 666 donors and used that subset as a discovery cohort. Every discovery cohort repertoire had been produced on one sequencing platform. HLA typing covered class I and class II loci at four-digit resolution. Typing coverage differed by locus: A, B, C, DRB1 and DQB1 were typed in roughly 620-630 donors, DQA1 in about 500, DPA1 in roughly 590, and DPB1 in 450 to 490. Roughly 5 DR-DQ haplotypes were handled as single units for association and clustering because linkage in the cohort was strong. Among about 410 genotyped donors of the cohort, an average of approximately 200,000 unique TCR beta nucleotide sequences was sequenced per donor, of which approximately 18% were non-productive.

Library preparation employed the immunoSEQ multiplex PCR assay. A mixture of 60 forward primers for TCR Vbeta segments and 13 reverse primers for TCR Jbeta segments was used in the multiplex PCR. The CDR3 region of rearranged TCR beta genes was amplified from genomic DNA with a multiplex PCR assay. The amplified TCR beta libraries were sequenced on the Illumina HiSeq System as 87-base-pair reads. Per the original workflow: Across the 700 or so repertoires, a later analysis counted roughly 77 million unique TCR beta chains, some 11 million of which were shared by at least two donors. To remove PCR and sequencing errors, raw reads were error-corrected and collapsed into unique sequences using a nearest-neighbor algorithm that merged closely related sequences. To assign V, D and J gene segments, CDR3 sequences were aligned to IMGT reference sequences. For a sequence to be retained, at least a six-nucleotide match to both a V gene segment and a J gene segment was required. A rearrangement counted as productive if the CDR3 had no stop codons and remained in frame with V and J, and every other rearrangement counted as non-productive. CDR3 was defined according to IMGT convention as the region running from the second conserved V-encoded cysteine to the conserved J-encoded phenylalanine. The earlier analysis of around 640 of the donors excluded sequences that lacked an unambiguous match to a single V gene segment. In an earlier analysis of roughly 500 of the donors, V segments were called functional above 56.7% productive rearrangements and were called segregating when the between-donor standard deviation exceeded 5%. A statistical classification framework was built to diagnose cytomegalovirus status from the catalog of TCR beta chain sequences. In a later analysis, V and J genes were assigned by comparing TCR nucleotide sequences against IMGT/GENE-DB human TR gene sequences. Using the TCRdist pipeline, a later analysis assigned CDR3 sequences along with most-parsimonious VDJ recombination scenarios. In a later analysis, each TCR beta chain was defined by its CDR3 amino acid sequence together with its V-gene family, and reads lacking a unique V-gene family were excluded. To address suspected cross-contamination and a sequencing artifact, a later analysis removed around 590 highly shared, low-generation-probability nucleotide sequences. A later analysis calculated a clonal expansion index for each public chain from normalized within-repertoire ranks of inferred template counts. In a later analysis, generation probabilities were computed using a VDJ recombination model fitted to out-of-frame rearrangements, and the results were checked against IGoR. In a later analysis, TCR-TCR, TCR-HLA and TCR-CMV co-occurrence was scored with hypergeometric tests, and a repertoire-size bias correction was applied to TCR pairs. False discovery rates were estimated in a later analysis by permuting HLA or CMV assignments 20 times. In a later analysis, co-occurring TCRs were grouped with DBSCAN, and TCRdist sequence similarity was added when clustering was performed within HLA-allele-positive subsets. For co-occurrence clustering, repertoires with fewer than 30,000 or more than 120,000 public chains were excluded, along with roughly five repertoires with anomalous nucleotide sharing. This immuneACCESS table, as held by TCRdb, lists in-frame sequences with V and J called but not all clones. Of the missing ones, under half trace to an unresolved V gene in checked studies; the others have no known cause. V and J calls and clone size are given by that table; D and trimming were obtained from the DNA. The sample contains about 96,000 clones, more than 60% of them found a single time. Roughly 2.5% of the sample goes to the ten largest clones.

Broader findings and caveats from the paper: In vitro tests confirmed that three of the cytomegalovirus-associated TCR beta chains recognize cytomegalovirus antigens. In both the original and validation cohorts, the classifier was reported to diagnose cytomegalovirus status with high specificity and sensitivity. Broadly in line with IMGT annotations, most TCR beta V segments showed up in productive rearrangements about 87% or about 30% of the time in an earlier analysis of 450 to 600 of the donors. A further reported finding was that TCR beta sequences accurately predicted the HLA-A and HLA-B alleles for most subjects in the first cohort. About 15 rarely observed V segments, including chromosome 9 orphons, were excluded from the earlier analysis of approximately 500 of the donors because counts were too low. Immune exposure information for the cohort was limited to CMV serostatus. Because the 87-base-pair reads could not distinguish some IMGT-functional V segments, including TRBV6-2 and TRBV6-3, those segments were excluded. A later analysis found that TCR association rates varied across HLA loci, with DRB1 alleles showing the most associated TCRs and HLA-C alleles the fewest. A later analysis found that HLA-associated TCR beta chains were more clonally expanded and had lower generation probabilities than equally common non-associated chains. Most TCR sequences were observed very rarely across donors, whereas some public TCRs were present in many individuals. According to a later genetic analysis, donors in an Asian-associated ancestry cluster had fewer N-insertions in productive TCRs than the approximately 650-donor mean. Because HLA typing was unavailable for some donors at each locus, only the typed subset was used in association tests. A later analysis found that most CMV-associated TCR beta chains appeared HLA-restricted, with HLA associations seemingly driven largely by CMV exposure. The presence/absence analyses assumed that sequencing depth was roughly uniform across donors, and that assumption may not be true. It was suggested by the authors that the approach could potentially be generalized to other disease states and immunological phenotypes. In a later analysis, around 17,000 TCR beta sequences were associated with specific HLA alleles at a false discovery rate of 0.05. An association between a missense DCLRE1C variant and V-gene and J-gene trimming of TCR beta chains was found in a later genetic analysis and replicated in an independent cohort. Assigning TCR associations to individual alleles was difficult when HLA alleles, especially DR and DQ, strongly co-occurred. A group of highly shared sequence variants was considered likely to be a technical artifact of the sequencing pipeline. A later analysis reported that several top co-occurrence clusters appeared linked to parvovirus B19, influenza, CMV and Epstein-Barr virus. The cohort was sequenced for TCR beta chains only, and without alpha or paired-chain data the features that could be detected were limited. The study gave a list of over 150 TCR beta chains associated with cytomegalovirus. Correlated functional status among segregating V segments might reflect linkage disequilibrium, but an unknown experimental factor could not be ruled out.

The germline V gene supplies CDR1 SGHRS and CDR2 YFSETQ. Germline trimming amounts to 4 bases on V and 4 bases on J, with 11 as the count of junction bases outside the gene matches. Including the terminal cysteine and phenylalanine, the CDR3 comprises 16 residues. This entry keeps only the CDR3 DNA: 48 bases, framed from base 1. In total, around 600 healthy bone marrow donors made up the cohort. All cohort members were sampled while nominally healthy, although unrecorded immune exposures were likely present. The donor tested CMV seronegative and was one of the 352 seronegative cohort members. Each donor provided a peripheral blood sample, and peripheral blood mononuclear cells were used for TCR beta sequencing. The Qiagen DNeasy Blood Extraction Kit was used to extract genomic DNA from the blood cell samples.

Sequencing input: PBMCs. The receptor's source is a man under 40 in good health and CMV-seronegative. The rearrangement combines TRBV5-1 with TRBJ1-3; 7 central bases correspond to TRBD1. The DNA is as follows: TGCGCCAGCAGCATAGAACAGGGGCAGCAGGGAAACACCATATATTTT. It translates as CASSIEQGQQGNTIYF.